The clone carrying this TCR beta chain was detected only a few times. Its target is not known. The data originate from a study of CD8 T cells in ankylosing spondylitis. Quantitative barcoded 5'-RACE was used to prepare TCR beta libraries. TCRdb reanalysed the 5' RACE reads using MiXCR and keeps one entry per CDR3 protein. This table holds about 540,000 distinct CDR3 sequences, roughly 13% found once. The V gene's germline CDR1 is SGHDT and CDR2 YYEEEE. V dropped 2 bases and J dropped 1 base, with 9 bases sitting between them. The CDR3 is 14 residues long. Overall study findings and caveats: Ankylosing spondylitis blood appeared to be characterized by a TCR beta motif of about 8 highly homologous variants. Past research had described some motif variants in reactive arthritis synovial fluid and blood. Disease-linked clones bore a CD8+ phenotype and were relatively rare in peripheral blood.

Input material: blood, either unsorted or a sorted T cell fraction (not recorded which). This chain joins TRBV5-6 and TRBJ2-5; tentatively, D is TRBD2 (5 bases). The source of this sequence is a male donor with ankylosing spondylitis. CDR3 in amino acids: CASSLTAVQETQYF. The CDR3, as DNA: TGTGCCAGCAGCTTAACAGCGGTCCAAGAGACCCAGTACTTC.